This TCR beta chain was recorded in a study of blood T cell repertoires in COVID-19. Study details: The study drew acute and convalescent COVID-19 samples from the United States, Italy and Spain. T cells, B-cell-depleted T cells, or PBMCs supplied cDNA or gDNA.

As originally analysed: The assay estimated nucleated cells by amplifying reference gene primers. Produced via immunoSEQ multiplex PCR; TCRdb's table is partial and in-frame only. Clone size and V and J calls were adopted from that table, with D and trimming inferred from the DNA. Here the sample spans about 59,000 clones, 60% to 80% being singletons. The germline V gene encodes CDR1 SQVTM and CDR2 ANQGSEA. The CDR3 length is 13 residues. V shed 7 bases and J 5 bases; nucleotides not matched to a gene: 9. Source material: peripheral blood. The gene calls are TRBV29-1 and TRBJ2-3; 7 bases are shared with TRBD2. The TCR originated in an elderly man with acute or convalescent COVID-19. DNA for the CDR3: TGCAGCGGAGAGCAAGCGGGGCTAGATACGCAGTATTTT. It translates to CSGEQAGLDTQYF.